Below, one T cell receptor (beta chain) is given with its context. Its antigen is as yet unknown. Per the germline V gene, CDR1 is SGDLS and CDR2 is YYNGEE. CDR3 length: 15 amino acids. V was pared by 1 base and J by 6 bases, with 9 bases of the junction left unmatched. The sample comes from a study of somatic mutations in cytotoxic T cells in rheumatoid arthritis. Study results and caveats: A slight TRBV07 underrepresentation in rheumatoid arthritis patients was reported without multiple-comparison adjustment.

Profiled with immunoSEQ multiplex PCR; TCRdb holds only in-frame clones, not every one. The data show 11,000 or so clones, with around three quarters seen just once and under 50% held by the top ten. Sequencing input: CD8+ T cells sorted from blood. The chain carries TRBV9 and TRBJ2-7; 8 bases line up with TRBD2. This sequence was found in a man in his fifties or sixties in good health. The CDR3 DNA reads TGTGCCAGCAGCGTAAGTTCCAGCGGGAGTGGCGAGCAGTACTTC. It translates to CASSVSSSGSGEQYF.